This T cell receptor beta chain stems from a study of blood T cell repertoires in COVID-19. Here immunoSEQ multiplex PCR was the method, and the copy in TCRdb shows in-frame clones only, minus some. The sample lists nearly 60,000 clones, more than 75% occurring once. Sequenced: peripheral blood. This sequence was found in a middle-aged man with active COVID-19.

DNA for the CDR3: TGTGCCAGCTCACCGAACAGGGGTCATTCACCCCTCCACTTT. This translates into CASSPNRGHSPLHF. The V call is TRBV18, the J call TRBJ1-6; 7 positions match TRBD1. The V and J ends lost 3 bases and 8 bases, in that order; junction bases with no gene match: 4. CDR3 size: 14 residues. Per germline, CDR1 KGHSH and CDR2 LQKENI.